Reported below is one TCR beta chain. As yet, its antigen is unknown. The sample originates from a study of Ad26.COV2.S vaccination and SARS-CoV-2 variants. General study findings and limits: Total responses of T cells may have been underestimated by the analyses of TCR breadth and depth.

Described treatment: 15 to 20 received Ad26.COV2.S at low or high dose, single or two shots; 5 received placebo; per-sample allocation not given. Sampling occurred on day 63 after the first vaccine or placebo injection. The V gene's germline CDR1 is MNHEY and CDR2 SMNVEV (reference sequence). The V segment lost 3 bases and the J segment 5 bases; nucleotides outside the gene matches: 10. This CDR3 region has 15 residues. Sequenced by immunoSEQ multiplex PCR; TCRdb stores in-frame clones only, minus some. This repertoire shows approximately 410,000 clones, about 90% found once; its top ten account for about 1.7%.

This clonotype originated in a person aged 18 to 59 who received the Ad26.COV2.S COVID-19 vaccine or a placebo. This rearrangement joins TRBV27 to TRBJ2-7, with 7 nucleotides matching TRBD1. The sample here was peripheral blood, taken in a trial of Ad26.COV2.S vaccine versus placebo. The CDR3 DNA sequence: TGTGCCAGCAGTTTCTGGACCGGGACAGCGAACGAGCAGTACTTC. Its translation is CASSFWTGTANEQYF.